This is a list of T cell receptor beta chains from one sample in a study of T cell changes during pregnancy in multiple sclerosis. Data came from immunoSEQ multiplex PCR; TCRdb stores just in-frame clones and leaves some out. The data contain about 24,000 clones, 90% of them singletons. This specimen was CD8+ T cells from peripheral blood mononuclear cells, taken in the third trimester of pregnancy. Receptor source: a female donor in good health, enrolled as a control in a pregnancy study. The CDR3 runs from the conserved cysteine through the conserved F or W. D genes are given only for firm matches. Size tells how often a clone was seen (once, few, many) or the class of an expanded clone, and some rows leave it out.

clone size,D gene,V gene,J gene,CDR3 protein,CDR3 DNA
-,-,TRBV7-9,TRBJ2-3,CASSPRPDTQYF,TGTGCCAGCAGCCCTAGGCCAGATACGCAGTATTTT
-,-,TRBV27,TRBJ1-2,CASSSSRAYGYTF,TGTGCCAGCAGTTCAAGCAGGGCATATGGCTACACCTTC
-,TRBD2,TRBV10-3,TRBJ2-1,CAIETSGNSREQFF,TGTGCCATCGAGACTAGCGGGAATTCTAGGGAGCAGTTCTTC
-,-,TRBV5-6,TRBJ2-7,CASSFSSYEQYF,TGTGCCAGCAGCTTTTCTTCCTACGAGCAGTACTTC
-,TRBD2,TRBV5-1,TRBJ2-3,CASSFSGTRTDTQYF,TGCGCCAGCAGCTTTAGCGGGACTAGGACAGATACGCAGTATTTT
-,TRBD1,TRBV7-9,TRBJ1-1,CASSSGTAEAFF,TGTGCCAGCAGCTCCGGGACAGCAGAAGCTTTCTTT
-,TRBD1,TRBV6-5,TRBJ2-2,CASSLVPGQAVGELFF,TGTGCCAGCAGTTTGGTCCCGGGACAGGCTGTGGGGGAGCTGTTTTTT
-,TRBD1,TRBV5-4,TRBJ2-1,CASSFGTGGTSSEQFF,TGTGCCAGCAGCTTCGGGACAGGGGGGACTAGCAGTGAGCAGTTCTTC
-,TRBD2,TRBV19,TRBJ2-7,CASSPGTSVTYEQYF,TGTGCCAGTAGTCCAGGGACTAGCGTAACCTACGAGCAGTACTTC
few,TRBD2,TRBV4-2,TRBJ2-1,CASSQDSGGANEQFF,TGTGCCAGCAGCCAAGATAGCGGGGGGGCCAATGAGCAGTTCTTC
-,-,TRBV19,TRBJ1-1,CASGRAANTEAFF,TGTGCCAGTGGGAGGGCCGCGAACACTGAAGCTTTCTTT
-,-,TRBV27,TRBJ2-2,CASSITKGGGELFF,TGTGCCAGCAGTATCACTAAAGGGGGCGGGGAGCTGTTTTTT
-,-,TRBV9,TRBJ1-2,CASSSDSNYGYTF,TGTGCCAGCAGCTCCGACAGCAACTATGGCTACACCTTC
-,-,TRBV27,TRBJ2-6,CASSLQTSGANVLTF,TGTGCCAGCAGCCTACAGACCTCTGGGGCCAACGTCCTGACTTTC
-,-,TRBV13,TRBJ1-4,CASRDWGGGNEKLFF,TGTGCCAGCAGAGATTGGGGGGGTGGTAATGAAAAACTGTTTTTT
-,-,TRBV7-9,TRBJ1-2,CASSLTGMTVHGYTF,TGTGCCAGCAGCTTGACCGGGATGACGGTCCATGGCTACACCTTC
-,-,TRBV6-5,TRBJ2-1,CASGSQEYNEQFF,TGTGCCAGCGGTTCACAAGAATACAATGAGCAGTTCTTC
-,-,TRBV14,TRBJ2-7,CASSHLDRLDYEQYF,TGTGCCAGCAGTCACCTAGACAGACTGGACTACGAGCAGTACTTC
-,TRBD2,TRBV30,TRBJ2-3,CAWSHGLAGATDTQYF,TGTGCCTGGAGTCACGGACTAGCGGGGGCCACAGATACGCAGTATTTT
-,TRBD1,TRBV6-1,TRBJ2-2,CASSEGQGAFGELFF,TGTGCCAGCAGTGAAGGACAGGGGGCTTTCGGGGAGCTGTTTTTT